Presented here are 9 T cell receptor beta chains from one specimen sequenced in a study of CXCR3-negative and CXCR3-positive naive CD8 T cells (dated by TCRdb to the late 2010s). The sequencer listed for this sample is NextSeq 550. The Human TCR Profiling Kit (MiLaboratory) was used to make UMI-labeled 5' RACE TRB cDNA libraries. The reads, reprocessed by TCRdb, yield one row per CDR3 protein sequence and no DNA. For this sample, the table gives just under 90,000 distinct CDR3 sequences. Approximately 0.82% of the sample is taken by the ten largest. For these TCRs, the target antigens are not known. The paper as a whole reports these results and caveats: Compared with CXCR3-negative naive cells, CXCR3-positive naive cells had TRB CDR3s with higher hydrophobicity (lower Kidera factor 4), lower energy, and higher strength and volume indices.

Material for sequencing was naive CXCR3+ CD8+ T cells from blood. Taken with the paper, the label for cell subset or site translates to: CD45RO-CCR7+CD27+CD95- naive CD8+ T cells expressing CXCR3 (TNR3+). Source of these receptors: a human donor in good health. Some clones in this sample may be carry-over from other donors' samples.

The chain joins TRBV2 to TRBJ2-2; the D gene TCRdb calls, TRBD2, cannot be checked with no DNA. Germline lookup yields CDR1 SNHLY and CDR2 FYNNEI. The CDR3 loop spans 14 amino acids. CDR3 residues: CATPRDSSTGELFF.

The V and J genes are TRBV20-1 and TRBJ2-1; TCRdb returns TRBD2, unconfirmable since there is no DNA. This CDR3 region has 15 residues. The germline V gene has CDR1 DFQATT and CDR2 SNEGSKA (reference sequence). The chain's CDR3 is CSARDPAGSYNEQFF.

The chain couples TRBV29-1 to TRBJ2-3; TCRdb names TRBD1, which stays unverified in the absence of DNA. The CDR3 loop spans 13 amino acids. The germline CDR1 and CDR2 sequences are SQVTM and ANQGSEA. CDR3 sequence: CSAQGRMADTQYF.

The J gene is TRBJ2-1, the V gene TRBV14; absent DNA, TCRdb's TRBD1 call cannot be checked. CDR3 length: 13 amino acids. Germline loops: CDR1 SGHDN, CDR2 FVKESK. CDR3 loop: CASSQAGTGTGFF.

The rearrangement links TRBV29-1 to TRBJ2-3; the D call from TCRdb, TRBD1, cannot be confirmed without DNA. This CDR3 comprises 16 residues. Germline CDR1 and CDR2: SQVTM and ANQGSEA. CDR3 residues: CSVEDPRGGYTDTQYF.

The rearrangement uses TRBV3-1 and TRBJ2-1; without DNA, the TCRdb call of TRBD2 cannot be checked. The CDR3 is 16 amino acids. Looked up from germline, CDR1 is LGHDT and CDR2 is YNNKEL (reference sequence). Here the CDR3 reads CASSPYFSGGGPEQFF.

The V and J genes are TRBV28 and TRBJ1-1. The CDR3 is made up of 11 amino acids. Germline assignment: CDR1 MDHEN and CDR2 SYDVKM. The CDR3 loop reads CASSWYTEAFF.

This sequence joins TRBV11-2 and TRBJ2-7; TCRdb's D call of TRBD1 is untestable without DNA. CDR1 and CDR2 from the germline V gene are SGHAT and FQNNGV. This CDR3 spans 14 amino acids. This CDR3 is CASSTGTGPYEQYF.

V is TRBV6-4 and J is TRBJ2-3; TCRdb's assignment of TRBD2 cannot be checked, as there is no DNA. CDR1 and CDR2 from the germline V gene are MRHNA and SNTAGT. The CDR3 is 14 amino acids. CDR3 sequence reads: CASSASGGADTQYF.